This T cell receptor beta chain is from a study of shared clonotypes between healthy human individuals. Some clones are missing from TCRdb's copy, which holds only in-frame ones; the method was immunoSEQ multiplex PCR. The table records 640,000 or so clones, about three quarters of them present only once. Details on this clone: Its antigen is not identified.

Study-wide results and limits: Represented genetic and exposure-history diversity was restricted by having few donors. Non-shared clonotypes displayed generation probabilities falling below those of clonotypes present in all four donors.

The CDR3 is 17 amino acids. Germline values: CDR1 MNHEY, CDR2 SMNVEV (reference sequence). The trim removed 7 bases at V and 3 bases at J, leaving 8 bases unmatched. Adult Caucasians living in Nashville, Tennessee made up all of the donors. Naive CD4+ cells were CD45RA-selected; the remaining cells were memory. The sample was memory CD4+ T cells sorted from blood. The subset denotes: CD45RA-negative fraction. This TCR derives from a young woman in good health. This chain joins TRBV27 and TRBJ2-1, with 14 positions matching TRBD2. The CDR3 loop reads CASKRLAGGLLYNEQFF. The CDR3, as DNA: TGTGCCAGCAAACGACTAGCGGGAGGGCTGCTCTACAATGAGCAGTTCTTC.